The rows below give T cell receptor beta chains drawn from one sample of a study of early T cells in non-severe SARS-CoV-2 infection. Each CDR3 protein gets one entry after TCRdb re-called the 5' RACE reads with MiXCR. The data hold 63,000 or so distinct CDR3 sequences, with about an eighth observed a single time. The material was whole blood, obtained at baseline. These receptors all come from an adult who was a healthcare worker with PCR-confirmed SARS-CoV-2 infection or an uninfected control (not recorded which). The CDR3 runs from the conserved cysteine through the conserved F or W. The D gene is left open where the match is weak. Only part of the rows carry a size: once, few, many, or a class if the clone is expanded.

d_gene,len,abundance,v_gene,j_gene,CDR3nt,CDR3aa
.,16,many,TRBV9,TRBJ2-6,TGTGCCAGCAGCGCGGACAGTCTAACTGGGGCCAACGTCCTGACTTTC,CASSADSLTGANVLTF
.,15,few,TRBV10-3,TRBJ2-6,TGTGCCATCAGTGACAGCCGCTCTGGGGCCAACGTCCTGACTTTC,CAISDSRSGANVLTF
TRBD1,16,.,TRBV4-1,TRBJ2-1,TGCGCCAGCAGCCACCCTGCTCGGGACAGATACAATGAGCAGTTCTTC,CASSHPARDRYNEQFF
.,15,many,TRBV6-1,TRBJ1-1,TGTGCCAGCACCCTGACAGTTCCCTACGGCGCTGAAGCTTTCTTT,CASTLTVPYGAEAFF
TRBD2,17,few,TRBV24-1,TRBJ2-1,TGTGCCACCAGTGAACGGACTAGCGGGAGATCCTACAATGAGCAGTTCTTC,CATSERTSGRSYNEQFF
TRBD2,16,.,TRBV7-3,TRBJ2-3,TGTGCCAGCAGCTTATCTAGCGGGGGCTACACAGATACGCAGTATTTT,CASSLSSGGYTDTQYF
.,14,.,TRBV7-8,TRBJ1-4,TGTGCCAGCAGCTTAGAACAGATTGACGAAAAACTGTTTTTT,CASSLEQIDEKLFF
TRBD1,14,few,TRBV11-2,TRBJ1-2,TGTGCCAGCAGCTTAGAGACAGGGCTGGGCGGCTACACCTTC,CASSLETGLGGYTF
.,16,few,TRBV7-9,TRBJ1-4,TGTGCCAGCAGCATCAACCGACATCTTGCTAATGAAAAACTGTTTTTT,CASSINRHLANEKLFF
.,14,few,TRBV7-9,TRBJ2-5,TGTGCCAGCAGCCCCCTCAGCTACCAAGAGACCCAGTACTTC,CASSPLSYQETQYF
.,14,.,TRBV7-9,TRBJ2-3,TGTGCCAGCAGCCCAAGCGCCGACGTAAATACGCAGTATTTT,CASSPSADVNTQYF
.,18,.,TRBV4-3,TRBJ2-2,TGCGCCAGCAGCCGGGACGCGAGTGTCCCCCGTATTGGCGGGGAGCTGTTTTTT,CASSRDASVPRIGGELFF
.,14,.,TRBV4-1,TRBJ2-5,TGCGCCAGCAGCCAAGTTAGGTACCAAGAGACCCAGTACTTC,CASSQVRYQETQYF
.,12,many,TRBV5-5,TRBJ1-3,TGTGCCAGCAGCTTCTCTGGAAACACCATATATTTT,CASSFSGNTIYF
.,14,.,TRBV14,TRBJ2-2,TGTGCCAGCAGCCAAGATTTCATACTCGGGGAGCTGTTTTTT,CASSQDFILGELFF
.,14,few,TRBV9,TRBJ1-3,TGTGCCAGCAGCGCAGGGGTTACTGGAAACACCATATATTTT,CASSAGVTGNTIYF
TRBD1,13,few,TRBV29-1,TRBJ2-7,TGCAGCGTCGGGACAGGGGGGACCTACGAGCAGTACTTC,CSVGTGGTYEQYF
.,13,.,TRBV29-1,TRBJ2-7,TGCAGCATTGATTTTGGTCAGGCCTACGAGCAGTACTTC,CSIDFGQAYEQYF
.,12,.,TRBV7-2,TRBJ2-5,TGTGCCAGCAGCCCACATGATGGGACCCAGTACTTC,CASSPHDGTQYF
.,17,.,TRBV7-8,TRBJ2-1,TGTGCCAGCAGCTTCCTCACCATGAGCGCCAGCTACAATGAGCAGTTCTTC,CASSFLTMSASYNEQFF
.,13,many,TRBV14,TRBJ1-2,TGTGCCAGCAGCCCCGGGAGGTTCTATGGCTACACCTTC,CASSPGRFYGYTF
.,14,.,TRBV7-9,TRBJ2-5,TGTGCCAGCAGCTTGGAGGGCGTCACGAGGACCCAGTACTTC,CASSLEGVTRTQYF
TRBD2,17,.,TRBV6-2/TRBV6-3,TRBJ2-1,TGTGCCAGCAGCCCCTTAGCGGGAGGCTTTTTTGGCAATGAGCAGTTCTTC,CASSPLAGGFFGNEQFF
TRBD1,16,many,TRBV19,TRBJ2-2,TGTGCCAGTAGTAACCGGGACAGATCTTACACCGGGGAGCTGTTTTTT,CASSNRDRSYTGELFF
.,12,few,TRBV20-1,TRBJ1-6,TGCAGTGCTGGCTCCTATAATTCACCCCTCCACTTT,CSAGSYNSPLHF
.,12,many,TRBV2,TRBJ1-2,TGTGCCAGCTGGGGGCTGTTTTATGGCTACACCTTC,CASWGLFYGYTF
.,12,many,TRBV20-1,TRBJ2-2,TGCAGTGCTAGGTTGGGCACCGGGGAGCTGTTTTTT,CSARLGTGELFF
.,14,.,TRBV11-3,TRBJ2-7,TGTGCCAGCAGACCCGGGGCCCTCTCCTACGAGCAGTACTTC,CASRPGALSYEQYF
.,14,few,TRBV20-1,TRBJ2-7,TGCAGTGCCAGGGGATCAGGGGGGTATGACGAGCAGTACTTC,CSARGSGGYDEQYF
TRBD1,14,.,TRBV12-5,TRBJ2-1,TGTGCTAGTGGTTCAGGGGGCGCCGACAATGAGCAGTTCTTC,CASGSGGADNEQFF
.,16,few,TRBV5-5,TRBJ1-6,TGTGCCAGCAGCCACAGGGCCAGAACCACCAATTCACCCCTCCACTTT,CASSHRARTTNSPLHF
TRBD2,14,few,TRBV24-1,TRBJ2-1,TGTGCCACCAGTGATTCCGGGACTAGCGGGAAAGAGTTCTTC,CATSDSGTSGKEFF
.,14,.,TRBV7-9,TRBJ1-1,TGTGCCAGCAGCTTTCTGGGGCAAGGCACTGAAGCTTTCTTT,CASSFLGQGTEAFF
.,14,.,TRBV7-2,TRBJ1-5,TGTGCCAGCAGCTTATTCGGCAGCCGGGAGCCCCAGCATTTT,CASSLFGSREPQHF
.,14,many,TRBV30,TRBJ2-7,TGTGCCCTACTTCCCCCGGGACATCCGTACGAGCAGTACTTC,CALLPPGHPYEQYF
TRBD1,15,few,TRBV7-8,TRBJ2-7,TGTGCCAGCAGCTTAGTGGGCAGGGGGCTGGTCGAGCAGTACTTC,CASSLVGRGLVEQYF
.,14,many,TRBV12-3/TRBV12-4,TRBJ2-5,TGTGCCAGCAGTTTCCGGGGGGCTAGGGAGACCCAGTACTTC,CASSFRGARETQYF
TRBD2,15,few,TRBV30,TRBJ2-3,TGTGCCTGGAGTCCCCTAGCGGGTGGTCGAGATACGCAGTATTTT,CAWSPLAGGRDTQYF
TRBD1,15,many,TRBV12-3/TRBV12-4,TRBJ1-3,TGTGCCAGCAGTTTAGGGTCAGGGGGAGGAAACACCATATATTTT,CASSLGSGGGNTIYF
.,13,few,TRBV20-1,TRBJ2-1,TGCAGTGCTCCGAGGGGAGCCTACAATGAGCAGTTCTTC,CSAPRGAYNEQFF
.,11,many,TRBV29-1,TRBJ2-7,TGCAGCGTTCAAAACGACTACGAGCAGTACTTC,CSVQNDYEQYF
.,12,.,TRBV6-1,TRBJ1-5,TGTGCCGCTCGACCCGAGGGAGGGCCCCAGCATTTT,CAARPEGGPQHF
TRBD1,13,many,TRBV7-2,TRBJ1-2,TGTGCCAGCAGCTCGGGACAGGGCTATGGCTACACCTTC,CASSSGQGYGYTF
.,13,few,TRBV3-1,TRBJ2-1,TGTGCCAGCAGCCAAACGAACTTCAATGAGCAGTTCTTC,CASSQTNFNEQFF
.,13,few,TRBV7-2,TRBJ2-7,TGTGCCAGCAGCTTAGATACAGAATACGAGCAGTACTTC,CASSLDTEYEQYF
.,13,many,TRBV30,TRBJ1-5,TGTGCCTGGAGTGTATCAGCAGGGCAGCCCCAGCATTTT,CAWSVSAGQPQHF
.,12,.,TRBV11-2,TRBJ2-3,TGTGCCAGCAGCTTAGATCGGGATACGCAGTATTTT,CASSLDRDTQYF
.,19,few,TRBV6-1,TRBJ2-2,TGTGCCAGCGGTAAACAGGGTTTTGGTTCGTTAGCCGACACCGGGGAGCTGTTTTTT,CASGKQGFGSLADTGELFF
.,14,.,TRBV10-3,TRBJ2-2,TGTGCCATCAGACTGACAGGGAACACCGGGGAGCTGTTTTTT,CAIRLTGNTGELFF
.,15,.,TRBV7-2,TRBJ2-2,TGTGCCAGCAGTTTTGATCACCTGAACACCGGGGAGCTGTTTTTT,CASSFDHLNTGELFF
TRBD1,13,.,TRBV10-3,TRBJ2-7,TGTGCCATCACCGGGACAGGGGACCACGAGCAGTACTTC,CAITGTGDHEQYF
.,10,few,TRBV2,TRBJ2-1,TGTGCCAGCAGTGAATATCGGCAGTTCTTC,CASSEYRQFF
.,15,few,TRBV6-2/TRBV6-3,TRBJ1-6,TGTGCCAGCAGTTACAGGGACCCCGGGATTTCACCCCTCCACTTT,CASSYRDPGISPLHF
TRBD1,16,many,TRBV7-9,TRBJ2-2,TGTGCCAGCAGCTCCGACAGGGGCTTCAACACCGGGGAGCTGTTTTTT,CASSSDRGFNTGELFF
.,15,.,TRBV2,TRBJ2-4,TGTGCCAGCAGTCGGACAGCTTTAGCCAAAAACATTCAGTACTTC,CASSRTALAKNIQYF